The 23 T cell receptor beta chains below were found in one sample sequenced in a study of regulatory T cells in long-lasting Graves disease. Stated time point: persistent/refractory GD, antithyroid drugs over 5 years with positive TRAb. Isolated PBMC RNA provided the starting material for the TCR library. HTBI primers from iRepertoire and Arm-PCR of CDR3 regions yielded the TCR beta libraries. TCRdb re-called the multiplex PCR reads through MiXCR, storing one row per CDR3 protein. This table has 350,000 to 450,000 distinct CDR3 sequences, 20% to 25% appearing once. The sequenced sample was peripheral blood mononuclear cells (PBMCs), obtained when the disease was refractory, from a patient treated with antithyroid drugs. These receptors originate from a female donor with Graves disease.

This clonotype was recorded at least ten times. The V and J genes are TRBV3-1 and TRBJ2-6, with 8 bases fitting TRBD1. Germline V lookup: CDR1 LGHDT, CDR2 YNNKEL (reference sequence). With 6 bases clipped from V and 4 bases from J, the junction kept 5 bases outside the gene matches. CDR3 length: 15 residues. The CDR3 loop reads CASRLTGAGANVLTF. The CDR3 nucleotides read TGTGCCAGCAGACTGACAGGGGCCGGGGCCAACGTCCTGACTTTC.

In its sample, this clonotype was seen many times. The chain carries TRBV12-3 or TRBV12-4 and TRBJ1-2; D is unresolved. V lost 5 bases and J 4 bases, leaving 11 bases between the germline ends. This CDR3 region has 13 residues. As DNA, the CDR3 is TGTGCCAGCAGTAGACAAGGTTCCTATGGCTACACCTTC. Translation gives CASSRQGSYGYTF.

The chain uses TRBV5-1 and TRBJ2-7; TRBD1 matches at 9 bases. The ends lost 4 bases at V and 4 bases at J; junction bases unmatched: 6. The CDR3 is 14 residues long. Germline V lookup: CDR1 SGHRS, CDR2 YFSETQ. CDR3 protein: CASSNRDRVYEQYF. The DNA of the CDR3 is TGCGCCAGCAGCAACCGGGACAGGGTGTACGAGCAGTACTTC.

This clonotype was counted between two and nine times. This chain connects TRBV30 to TRBJ2-7, with D uncertain. Germline V CDR1 and CDR2: GTSNPN, SVGIG (reference sequence). Trimming stripped 3 bases from V and 2 bases from J, with 11 bases between. The CDR3 length is 13 residues. The CDR3 nucleotides read TGTGCCTGGAGATTTAAGGGTACCTACGAGCAGTACTTC. This translates into CAWRFKGTYEQYF.

V and J are TRBV7-2 and TRBJ2-2, with D possibly being TRBD1 or TRBD2 (5 bases each). Germline-derived CDR1 and CDR2 are SGHTA and FQGNSA. Trimming shortened V by 5 bases and J by 6 bases, and 19 bases separated the two germline ends. The CDR3 contains 16 residues. The CDR3 DNA follows: TGTGCCAGCAGCCCCATGATTGGGGCGGGTTCCGGGGAGCTGTTTTTT. Translating gives CASSPMIGAGSGELFF.

This clonotype was observed at least ten times. V and J are TRBV28 and TRBJ1-2; the D gene is possibly TRBD1 (5 bases). Looked up from germline, CDR1 is MDHEN and CDR2 is SYDVKM. The CDR3 is 13 residues long. Trimming pared 6 bases from V and 5 bases from J, leaving 13 bases between. CDR3 protein: CASRQTGLYGYTF. The DNA of the CDR3 is TGTGCCAGCAGACAAACAGGATTGTATGGCTACACCTTC.

The chain joins TRBV7-9 to TRBJ2-3, with 9 bases fitting TRBD1. V shed 5 bases and J 0 bases; nucleotides not matched to a gene: 6. Germline V gene data show CDR1 as SEHNR and CDR2 as FQNEAQ (reference sequence). The CDR3 is made up of 16 amino acids. CDR3 region: CASSAPGTGSTDTQYF. As DNA, the CDR3 is TGTGCCAGCAGCGCCCCCGGGACAGGGAGCACAGATACGCAGTATTTT.

This clonotype has ten or more counts. The genes are TRBV29-1 and TRBJ2-7; TRBD1 aligns across 7 bases. The CDR3 spans 16 residues. Trimming cost V 7 bases and J 2 bases; bases outside gene matches: 17. CDR1 and CDR2 (germline): SQVTM, ANQGSEA. In DNA, the CDR3 is TGCAGCGAATTGACCCAAAAACCGGGACAGACCTACGAGCAGTACTTC. Residues: CSELTQKPGQTYEQYF.

This clonotype was counted ten times or more. The genes are TRBV12-3 or TRBV12-4 and TRBJ2-7; tentative D call: TRBD1 (6 bases). CDR3 size: 12 residues. Trimming shortened V by 2 bases and J by 12 bases, and 14 bases separated the two germline ends. The CDR3 DNA reads as TGTGCCAGCAGTTTAAACAGGGCTTCGTTGTACTTC. Its translation: CASSLNRASLYF.

This clonotype has only a few counts. The CDR3 sequence: CASSVGGGLLQETQYF. CDR3 DNA sequence: TGTGCCAGCAGCGTAGGAGGGGGGTTACTCCAAGAGACCCAGTACTTC. The rearrangement uses TRBV9 and TRBJ2-5; D is tentatively TRBD1 or TRBD2 (6 bases each). The CDR3 runs to 16 residues. Per germline, CDR1 SGDLS and CDR2 YYNGEE. The V end was cut by 0 bases, the J end by 1 base, with 13 bases between.

This clonotype was seen many times. The chain joins TRBV12-3 or TRBV12-4 to TRBJ1-5; the D gene is possibly TRBD1 (6 bases). V shed 3 bases and J shed 5 bases, with 17 bases lying between them. The CDR3 runs 16 residues. DNA for the CDR3: TGTGCCAGCAGTTTTATGGCAGGGGCTGGGGATCAGCCCCAGCATTTT. It yields the protein CASSFMAGAGDQPQHF.

The table lists this clonotype with many counts. The chain recombines TRBV12-3 or TRBV12-4 with TRBJ1-2; tentative D call: TRBD1 (5 bases). The CDR3 covers 13 residues. The V end was cut by 6 bases, the J end by 2 bases, with 10 bases between. The CDR3 DNA follows: TGTGCCAGCAGCCATCGGGGCAACTATGGCTACACCTTC. Translated, it gives CASSHRGNYGYTF.

In this sample, this clonotype turned up many times. This chain uses TRBV27 with TRBJ2-7, with 9 bases matching TRBD1. V lost 6 bases, J lost 2 bases, and 5 bases stayed unmatched. Germline lookup yields CDR1 MNHEY and CDR2 SMNVEV (reference sequence). This CDR3 is 14 amino acids long. CDR3 nucleotide sequence: TGTGCCAGCAGGCTGGGACAGGGCACCTACGAGCAGTACTTC. Translating it yields CASRLGQGTYEQYF.

The chain employs TRBV29-1 and TRBJ1-3, with 9 bases fitting TRBD1. The germline V gene has CDR1 SQVTM and CDR2 ANQGSEA. V lost 3 bases to trimming and J lost 9 bases; unmatched junction nucleotides: 6. This CDR3 is 13 amino acids long. CDR3 bases: TGCAGCGTTGAGCCAGGGGGACAGGGCACCATATATTTT. It translates to CSVEPGGQGTIYF.

The count of this clonotype is one. The chain joins TRBV20-1 to TRBJ1-1; D is undetermined. Trimming removed 5 bases at V and 7 bases at J, with 8 bases between. Germline V gene sequence: CDR1 DFQATT, CDR2 SNEGSKA (reference sequence). The CDR3 is 10 amino acids. DNA of the CDR3: TGCAGTGCTGCCACTGATGAAGCTTTCTTT. This gives the protein CSAATDEAFF.

The table lists this clonotype with a few counts. V and J are TRBV19 and TRBJ1-2, with unresolved D. CDR1 is LNHDA and CDR2 is SQIVND in the germline V gene (reference sequence). Trimming removed 2 bases from V and 5 bases from J, with 18 bases in between. This CDR3 comprises 16 residues. Here the CDR3 DNA reads TGTGCCAGTAGTATAAGTAGCCCGGGGTTGGAGTATGGCTACACCTTC. It is translated as CASSISSPGLEYGYTF.

A remark on this clonotype: Mismatch with germline at one junction end may stem from a read error. The chain carries TRBV7-9 and TRBJ2-5, with D possibly being TRBD2 (5 bases). CDR1 SEHNR and CDR2 FQNEAQ come from the germline V gene (reference sequence). The CDR3 consists of 14 residues. This CDR3 is CASSPGVYQETQYF. In nucleotides, the CDR3 is TGTGCCAGCAGCCCCGGGGTCTACCAGGAGACCCAGTACTTC.

The chain uses TRBV6-1 and TRBJ1-6; D remains unclear. V lost 3 bases to trimming and J lost 4 bases, with 10 bases between them. Germline values: CDR1 MNHNS, CDR2 SASEGT. The CDR3 is made up of 15 amino acids. The CDR3 loop reads CASSDGPTYNSPLHF. The CDR3 DNA follows: TGTGCCAGCAGTGACGGTCCTACTTATAATTCACCCCTCCACTTT.

The table lists this clonotype with a few counts. The genes are TRBV19 and TRBJ2-7; either TRBD1 or TRBD2 may supply D (5 bases each). This CDR3 comprises 14 residues. V dropped 5 bases and J dropped 3 bases, with 14 bases sitting between them. Germline CDR1 LNHDA, CDR2 SQIVND (reference sequence). Here the CDR3 reads CASSARDGRYEQYF. CDR3 coding DNA: TGTGCCAGTAGTGCACGGGACGGCCGCTACGAGCAGTACTTC.

This clonotype has at least ten counts. The rearrangement uses TRBV15 and TRBJ2-5; D is ambiguous. This CDR3 is built from 13 residues. V lost 0 bases, J lost 7 bases, and 9 bases lay in between. In germline, CDR1 is LNHNV, CDR2 YYDKDF (reference sequence). The CDR3 nucleotides read TGTGCCACCAGCAGAGATCCCTTATCGACCCAGTACTTC. The encoded protein is CATSRDPLSTQYF. Variable domain in full (rest from reference TRBV15 and TRBJ2-5): DAMVIQNPRYQVTQFGKPVTLSCSQTLNHNVMYWYQQKSSQAPKLLFHYYDKDFNNEADTPDNFQSRRPNTSFCFLDIRSPGLGDTAMYLCATSRDPLSTQYFGPGTRLLVL.

J is TRBJ2-7 and V is TRBV7-2; 9 bases are shared with TRBD1. Trimming took 5 bases from V and 0 from J; bases not matched to a gene: 11. This CDR3 contains 17 residues. CDR1 and CDR2 from the germline V gene are SGHTA and FQGNSA. Here the CDR3 reads CASSAAVGQGSSYEQYF. CDR3 DNA sequence: TGTGCCAGCAGCGCAGCGGTGGGACAGGGCAGCTCCTACGAGCAGTACTTC.

The chain links TRBV7-2 to TRBJ1-1; 10 nucleotides align to TRBD1. From germline, CDR1 is SGHTA and CDR2 FQGNSA. There are 16 residues in the CDR3. The trim removed 6 bases at V and 1 base at J, leaving 8 bases unmatched. The CDR3 coding sequence is TGTGCCAGCAGACCCGGGACAGGGGTCGAGAACACTGAAGCTTTCTTT. Encoded protein: CASRPGTGVENTEAFF.

J is TRBJ2-4 and V is TRBV7-8; 7 bases map to TRBD1. Germline assignment: CDR1 SGHVS and CDR2 FQNEAQ. Germline trimming cut 2 bases from V and 0 bases from J; bases unmatched to any gene: 7. CDR3 length: 17 residues. The CDR3 region is CASSLYRQGLAKNIQYF. The CDR3 DNA is TGTGCCAGCAGCTTATATCGACAGGGTTTAGCCAAAAACATTCAGTACTTC.